These 25 T cell receptor beta chains originate from one sample sequenced in a study of regulatory T cells in long-lasting Graves disease. iRepertoire HTBI primers and Arm-PCR of CDR3 regions built TCR beta libraries. TCRdb independently ran MiXCR on the multiplex PCR reads; one entry per CDR3 protein. The sample carries around 510,000 distinct CDR3 sequences, roughly 20% recorded once. The time point: persistent/refractory GD, antithyroid drugs over 5 years with positive TRAb. RNA from PBMCs was the source of the TCR library. Sequenced material: peripheral blood mononuclear cells (PBMCs), taken when the disease was refractory, from a patient treated with antithyroid drugs. These receptors were collected from a female donor with Graves disease.

Regarding this clonotype: Germline and junction disagree at one end, which may indicate a read error. This chain uses TRBV7-7 with TRBJ2-1, with D perhaps TRBD1 or TRBD2 (5 bases each). Per germline, CDR1 SSHAT and CDR2 FNYEAQ (reference sequence). The CDR3 runs to 13 residues. This CDR3 is CASSVGESDEQFF. DNA for the CDR3: TGTGCTAGCAGCGTAGGGGAGTCTGATGAGCAGTTCTTC.

This clonotype occurred a few times. This chain uses TRBV7-3 with TRBJ2-7, with 7 bases aligning to TRBD2. The V and J ends lost 5 bases and 4 bases, in that order; junction bases with no gene match: 8. Germline V gene sequence: CDR1 SGHTA, CDR2 FQGTGA. The CDR3 consists of 14 residues. CDR3 sequence (DNA): TGTGCCAGCAGCCGGACTAGGGACTCATACGAGCAGTACTTC. Amino acids: CASSRTRDSYEQYF.

This clonotype was detected ten times or more. The chain uses TRBV18 and TRBJ2-5, with D unresolved. Trimming shortened V by 3 bases and J by 7 bases, and 6 bases separated the two germline ends. The CDR3 length is 11 residues. CDR1 and CDR2 (germline): KGHSH, LQKENI. The CDR3 region has the DNA TGTGCCAGCTCACCCGAGGTGACCCAGTACTTC. This codes for CASSPEVTQYF.

Only a few counts were recorded for this clonotype. The rearrangement uses TRBV6-1 and TRBJ1-3; unclear D gene. CDR3 length: 15 residues. V lost 6 bases to trimming and J lost 0 bases, with 12 bases between them. Germline V lookup: CDR1 MNHNS, CDR2 SASEGT. The CDR3 bases are TGTGCCAGCAGACGGACGGGAAACTCTGGAAACACCATATATTTT. It is translated as CASRRTGNSGNTIYF.

The table lists this clonotype with a few counts. This rearrangement joins TRBV7-8 to TRBJ2-3, with TRBD1 as a possible D gene (6 bases). V dropped 3 bases and J dropped 2 bases, with 12 bases sitting between them. Germline V gene lookup returns CDR1 SGHVS and CDR2 FQNEAQ. The CDR3 consists of 15 residues. The CDR3 loop is CASSFGTTDTDTQYF. The CDR3 DNA is TGTGCCAGCAGCTTCGGGACAACAGACACAGATACGCAGTATTTT.

This clonotype appeared many times. The V gene is TRBV7-2, the J gene TRBJ2-7; 7 bases align to TRBD1. The CDR3 has 16 amino acids. Germline CDR1 and CDR2: SGHTA and FQGNSA. V lost 5 bases and J lost 0; bases outside the gene matches: 10. This chain's CDR3 is CASSQETGTRSYEQYF. The CDR3 DNA follows: TGTGCCAGCAGCCAAGAGACAGGGACCCGCTCCTACGAGCAGTACTTC.

This clonotype was seen only a few times. This sequence joins TRBV12-3 or TRBV12-4 and TRBJ2-4; D is tentatively TRBD1 or TRBD2 (5 bases each). CDR3 length equals 12 residues. Trimming took 6 bases from V and 9 from J, leaving 12 bases between them. The CDR3 coding sequence is TGTGCCAGCAGCTTGGGACCGCCCATTCAGTACTTC. It encodes CASSLGPPIQYF.

This clonotype was detected only once. This rearrangement joins TRBV5-1 to TRBJ2-7; D not certain. The germline V gene has CDR1 SGHRS and CDR2 YFSETQ. With 1 base removed from V and 1 base from J, the gap between germline ends came to 3 bases. This CDR3 contains 12 residues. CDR3 region: CASSLKSYEQYF. The CDR3 DNA is TGCGCCAGCAGCTTGAAATCCTACGAGCAGTACTTC.

The sample holds many counts of this clonotype. This chain links TRBV18 with TRBJ1-1, with D possibly TRBD1 on 6 matching bases. Germline CDR1 reads KGHSH; CDR2 reads LQKENI. The CDR3 runs 15 residues. V lost 3 bases to trimming and J lost 0 bases, with 11 bases between them. In nucleotides, the CDR3 is TGTGCCAGCTCACCCTTGGGACACCTGAACACTGAAGCTTTCTTT. As protein: CASSPLGHLNTEAFF.

This clonotype was recorded a few times. This chain links TRBV29-1 with TRBJ2-2, with TRBD2 identical over 8 bases. This CDR3 is built from 15 residues. J lost 1 base, V lost 4 bases, and 5 bases had no gene match. Per germline, CDR1 SQVTM and CDR2 ANQGSEA. CDR3 DNA: TGCAGCGTTGGGAGCGGGGGACGGAACACCGGGGAGCTGTTTTTT. The encoded protein is CSVGSGGRNTGELFF.

Here the CDR3 reads CASGDRGSYGYTF. CDR3 nucleotides: TGTGCCAGTGGGGACAGGGGGAGCTATGGCTACACCTTC. This chain links TRBV19 with TRBJ1-2, with TRBD1 matching over 11 bases. The length of the CDR3 is 13 residues. Losses at the gene ends were 8 bases for V and 4 bases for J; bases not matched to a gene: 3. CDR1 and CDR2 (germline): LNHDA, SQIVND (reference sequence).

This clonotype was found many times. The J gene is TRBJ2-7, the V gene TRBV28; D unclear. V was shortened by 3 bases and J by 3 bases, with 12 bases between the two germline ends. Per germline, CDR1 MDHEN and CDR2 SYDVKM. The length of the CDR3 is 14 residues. The CDR3 coding sequence is TGTGCCAGCAGTTTTAGTCGCCTACACTACGAGCAGTACTTC. Translating gives CASSFSRLHYEQYF.

This clonotype has just a few counts. This chain links TRBV12-3 or TRBV12-4 with TRBJ1-1, with 9 nucleotides matching TRBD1. The CDR3 has 15 residues. After removal of 3 bases from V and 3 bases from J, the junction contained 5 bases not matched to a gene. For the CDR3, the DNA is TGTGCCAGCAGTTTGGGGGGGACAGGGTACACTGAAGCTTTCTTT. This codes for CASSLGGTGYTEAFF.

This clonotype has a count of ten or more. This sequence joins TRBV28 and TRBJ2-5, with unresolved D. CDR3 size: 12 residues. Trimming left V 6 bases short and J 2 bases short, with 7 bases between. Germline V gives CDR1 MDHEN, CDR2 SYDVKM. The CDR3 nucleotides read TGTGCCAGCAGCGATATTCAAGAGACCCAGTACTTC. Its protein is CASSDIQETQYF.

This clonotype occurred many times. The chain carries TRBV7-2 and TRBJ2-7, with D perhaps matching TRBD1 or TRBD2 (6 bases each). Germline loops: CDR1 SGHTA, CDR2 FQGNSA. The CDR3 is made up of 15 amino acids. Trimming cost V 4 bases and J 4 bases, with 17 bases left between them. Here the CDR3 reads CASSSYPGAGYEQYF. Written as DNA, the CDR3 is TGTGCCAGCAGCTCTTATCCGGGGGCAGGATACGAGCAGTACTTC.

This clonotype turned up a few times. The chain recombines TRBV10-3 with TRBJ1-5; D is possibly TRBD1 (5 bases). The CDR3 sequence is 16 residues long. The germline V gene has CDR1 ENHRY and CDR2 SYGVKD. V dropped 5 bases and J dropped 0 bases, with 14 bases sitting between them. The CDR3 region is CAISRGGRYSNQPQHF. The CDR3 region has the DNA TGTGCCATCAGTAGGGGAGGACGGTATAGCAATCAGCCCCAGCATTTT.

The table lists this clonotype with many counts. The V call is TRBV7-8, the J call TRBJ2-5; D may be TRBD1 (5 bases). CDR3 length equals 14 residues. Germline CDR1 and CDR2: SGHVS and FQNEAQ. Trimming removed 5 bases from V and 5 bases from J, with 15 bases in between. CDR3 amino acids: CASSPQGLRETQYF. CDR3 coding DNA: TGTGCCAGCAGCCCCCAGGGCCTCCGGGAGACCCAGTACTTC.

The CDR3 loop is CASSFLTAEQYF. The DNA of the CDR3 is TGTGCCAGCAGTTTCCTAACGGCGGAGCAGTACTTC. The chain links TRBV28 to TRBJ2-7; D gene ambiguous. With 3 bases removed from V and 7 bases from J, the gap between germline ends came to 10 bases. The CDR3 extends over 12 amino acids. CDR1 is MDHEN, CDR2 SYDVKM, per germline.

This clonotype appeared many times. The V gene is TRBV2, the J gene TRBJ1-5, with TRBD1 matching over 7 bases. Germline CDR1 is SNHLY and CDR2 is FYNNEI. The V gene end was trimmed by 1 base and the J gene end by 5 bases; junction bases not matched to a gene: 2. There are 14 residues in the CDR3. CDR3 in DNA: TGTGCCAGCAGTGAAGGAGGGGGCCATCAGCCCCAGCATTTT. As protein: CASSEGGGHQPQHF.

This clonotype was seen at least ten times. The chain combines TRBV29-1 with TRBJ1-1; D is unresolved. Trimming took off 2 bases at V and 0 bases at J, with 7 bases between the two ends. Per germline, CDR1 SQVTM and CDR2 ANQGSEA. The CDR3 has 13 amino acids. Here the CDR3 DNA reads TGCAGCGTTGAATGGTCGGTGAACACTGAAGCTTTCTTT. Translating it yields CSVEWSVNTEAFF.

Regarding this clonotype: Possible read error: a much larger clone is one base away. The gene calls are TRBV6-5 and TRBJ1-1; D is uncertain. From germline, CDR1 is MNHEY and CDR2 SVGAGI. V was clipped by 4 bases and J by 1 base, with 10 bases between them. The CDR3 has 14 residues. The CDR3 sequence is CASSCGHPNTEAFF. For the CDR3, the DNA is TGTGCCAGCAGTTGCGGTCACCCGAACACTGAAGCTTTCTTT.

The table lists this clonotype with many counts. The gene calls are TRBV10-2 and TRBJ2-7; the match to TRBD2 covers 14 bases. The CDR3 covers 15 residues. Trimming removed 11 bases from V and 4 bases from J; junction bases left unmatched: 10. Germline assignment: CDR1 WSHSY and CDR2 SAAADI. CDR3 nucleotide sequence: TGCGCCGCCGCCGGGACTAGCGGGAGCGTTTACGAGCAGTACTTC. It yields the protein CAAAGTSGSVYEQYF.

This clonotype occurred many times. The V and J genes are TRBV28 and TRBJ1-5; D gene unclear. Trimming left V 3 bases short and J 1 base short, with 10 bases between. CDR1 is MDHEN, CDR2 SYDVKM, per germline. The CDR3 contains 15 residues. The DNA for the CDR3 is TGTGCCAGCAGTTTTATGCTTCAGAGCAATCAGCCCCAGCATTTT. It codes for CASSFMLQSNQPQHF. Full variable domain (remainder filled in from reference TRBV28 and TRBJ1-5): DVKVTQSSRYLVKRTGEKVFLECVQDMDHENMFWYRQDPGLGLRLIYFSYDVKMKEKGDIPEGYSVSREKKERFSLILESASTNQTSMYLCASSFMLQSNQPQHFGDGTRLSIL.

This clonotype was seen at least ten times. The genes are TRBV27 and TRBJ2-5; 7 bases line up with TRBD2. The CDR3 sequence is 15 residues long. Trimming took 0 bases from V and 0 from J; bases not matched to a gene: 1. Germline V CDR1 and CDR2: MNHEY, SMNVEV (reference sequence). In nucleotides, the CDR3 is TGTGCCAGCAGTTTATCGCGGGGGTACCAAGAGACCCAGTACTTC. It yields the protein CASSLSRGYQETQYF.

The V and J genes are TRBV27 and TRBJ2-7, with 9 bases aligning to TRBD2. This CDR3 contains 15 residues. The germline CDR1 and CDR2 sequences are MNHEY and SMNVEV (reference sequence). Losses at the gene ends were 4 bases for V and 3 bases for J; bases not matched to a gene: 7. The CDR3 spells CASSSNQAGGYEQYF. The CDR3 nucleotides are TGTGCCAGCAGTTCTAATCAAGCGGGAGGCTACGAGCAGTACTTC.